This TCR beta chain emerged from a study of response to subunit inactivated influenza vaccine. General observations from the study: Authors suggested that a seasonal influenza vaccination recruits few new T cells each time.

Each CDR3 protein is one row after TCRdb ran MiXCR on the RT-PCR reads. The repertoire holds 550,000 to 650,000 distinct CDR3 sequences, with 12% as singletons. There are a few counts of this clonotype. What it binds is not known. The germline CDR1 and CDR2 sequences are SGHVS and FQNEAQ. J was trimmed by 8 bases and V by 1 base; bases with no gene match: 8. This CDR3 is 16 amino acids long. The material sequenced was PBMCs from blood, taken on the day of vaccination. This receptor was identified in a man aged 50-60 years who received an inactivated influenza vaccine. The genes are TRBV7-8 and TRBJ1-6; 7 positions agree with TRBD1. CDR3 sequence (DNA): TGTGCCAGCAGCTTAGTCGAACGACAGGGTTATTCACCCCTCCACTTT. Its protein is CASSLVERQGYSPLHF.